Presented here are 2 T cell receptor beta chains from one specimen sequenced in a study of blood T cell repertoires in COVID-19. Only in-frame clones appear in the TCRdb table, and some are missing; sequencing was by immunoSEQ multiplex PCR. The sample has 210,000 or so clones, around 78% seen once; the top ten hold around 2.8%. The source material was peripheral blood. The source is a woman of 80 years or more with active or convalescent COVID-19.

On this clone itself: At one boundary the junction diverges from the germline segment, which might be a read error. This chain connects TRBV9 to TRBJ2-7; 9 nucleotides match TRBD1. This CDR3 spans 15 amino acids. The germline V gene has CDR1 SGDLS and CDR2 YYNGEE. The DNA of the CDR3 is TGTGCCAGCAGCAATTCCGGGACAGGGACCTACGGGCAGTACTTC. It encodes CASSNSGTGTYGQYF. Supplemented by reference TRBV9 and TRBJ2-7, the full variable domain reads DSGVTQTPKHLITATGQRVTLRCSPRSGDLSVYWYQQSLDQGLQFLIQYYNGEERAKGNILERFSAQQFPDLHSELNLSSLELGDSALYFCASSNSGTGTYGQYFGPGTRLTVT.

V gene TRBV5-1 combines with J gene TRBJ2-5, with D perhaps matching TRBD2 (5 bases). The germline V gene has CDR1 SGHRS and CDR2 YFSETQ. Deletions cut 0 bases from V and 5 bases from J, with 11 bases between. CDR3 length: 14 amino acids. CDR3 nucleotide sequence: TGCGCCAGCAGCTTGGAAGGGTCGGGGGAGACCCAGTACTTC. Translation gives CASSLEGSGETQYF.